This T cell receptor (beta chain) came from a study of blood T cell repertoires in COVID-19. On the study more broadly: PBMCs, B-cell-depleted T cells, or T cells were the source of the cDNA or gDNA that made up the material.

Authors' data handling: Amplification of reference gene primers was used by the study to estimate nucleated cell counts. Here immunoSEQ multiplex PCR was the method, and the copy in TCRdb shows in-frame clones only, minus some. D and trimming were read from the DNA, whereas the V and J calls and clone size are those reported in that table. The data contain fewer than 350,000 clones, 80% to 90% of them singletons. V trimming: 3 bases; J trimming: 2 bases; junction bases outside the gene matches: 9. The CDR3 consists of 15 residues. CDR1 and CDR2 from the germline V gene are DFQATT and SNEGSKA (reference sequence). Self-reported history from a screening survey and questionnaire set each donor's cohort.

The chain links TRBV20-1 to TRBJ1-2, with TRBD1 identical over 7 bases. Specimen: PBMCs or T cells enriched from blood (not recorded which). This TCR derives from a young man who had recovered from COVID-19. The CDR3 sequence: CSASGRQGHNYGYTF. As DNA, the CDR3 is TGCAGTGCTAGTGGAAGACAGGGTCACAACTATGGCTACACCTTC.